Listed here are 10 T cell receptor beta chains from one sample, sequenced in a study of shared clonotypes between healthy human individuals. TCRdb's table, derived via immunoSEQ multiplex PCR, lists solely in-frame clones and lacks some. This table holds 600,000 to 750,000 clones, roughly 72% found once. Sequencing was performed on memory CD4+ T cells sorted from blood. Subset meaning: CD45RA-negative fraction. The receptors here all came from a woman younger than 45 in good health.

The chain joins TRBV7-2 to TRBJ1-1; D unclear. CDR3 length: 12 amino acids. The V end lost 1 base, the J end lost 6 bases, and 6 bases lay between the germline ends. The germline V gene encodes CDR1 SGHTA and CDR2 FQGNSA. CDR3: CASSLVWSEAFF. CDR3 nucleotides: TGTGCCAGCAGCTTAGTATGGTCTGAAGCTTTCTTT.

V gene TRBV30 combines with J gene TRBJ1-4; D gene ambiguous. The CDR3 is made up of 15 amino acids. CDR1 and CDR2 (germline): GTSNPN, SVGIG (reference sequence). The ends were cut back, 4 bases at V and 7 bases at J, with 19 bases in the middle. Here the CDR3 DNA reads TGTGCCTGGACGTTTCCAACACTGAGGATTGAAAAACTGTTTTTT. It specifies CAWTFPTLRIEKLFF.

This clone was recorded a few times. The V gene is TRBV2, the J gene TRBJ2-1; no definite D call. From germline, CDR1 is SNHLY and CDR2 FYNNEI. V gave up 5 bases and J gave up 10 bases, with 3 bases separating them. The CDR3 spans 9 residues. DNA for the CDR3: TGTGCCAGCAGTTGGGAGCAGTTCTTC. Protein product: CASSWEQFF.

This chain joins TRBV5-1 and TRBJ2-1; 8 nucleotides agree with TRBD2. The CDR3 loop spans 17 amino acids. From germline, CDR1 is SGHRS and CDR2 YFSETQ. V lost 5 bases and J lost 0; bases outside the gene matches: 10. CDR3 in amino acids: CASSFQTTSGSYNEQFF. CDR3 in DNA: TGCGCCAGCAGTTTTCAAACCACTAGCGGCTCCTACAATGAGCAGTTCTTC.

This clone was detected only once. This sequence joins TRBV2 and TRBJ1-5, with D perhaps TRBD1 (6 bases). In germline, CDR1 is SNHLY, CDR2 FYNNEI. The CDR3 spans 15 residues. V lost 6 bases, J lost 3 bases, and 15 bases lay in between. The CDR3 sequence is CASSLDSGNNQPQHF. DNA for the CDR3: TGTGCCAGCAGCTTGGACAGCGGGAACAATCAGCCCCAGCATTTT.

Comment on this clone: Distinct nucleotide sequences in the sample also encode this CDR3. CDR3 residues: CASRRGAGETQYF. The CDR3 coding sequence is TGTGCCAGCAGACGGGGGGCAGGAGAGACCCAGTACTTC. V and J are TRBV2 and TRBJ2-5, with TRBD2 as a possible D gene (7 bases). The CDR3 has 13 residues. Germline V gene data show CDR1 as SNHLY and CDR2 as FYNNEI. The V end lost 6 bases, the J end lost 4 bases, and 12 bases lay between the germline ends.

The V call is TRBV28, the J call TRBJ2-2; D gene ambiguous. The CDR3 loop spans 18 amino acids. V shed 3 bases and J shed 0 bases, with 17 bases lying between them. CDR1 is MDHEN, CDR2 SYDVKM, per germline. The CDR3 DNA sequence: TGTGCCAGCAGTTTCATCCAAACCGGATATACGAACACCGGGGAGCTGTTTTTT. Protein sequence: CASSFIQTGYTNTGELFF.

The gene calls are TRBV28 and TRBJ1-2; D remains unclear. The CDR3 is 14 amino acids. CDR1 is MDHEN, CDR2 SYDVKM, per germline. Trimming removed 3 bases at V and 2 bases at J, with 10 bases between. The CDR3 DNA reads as TGTGCCAGCAGTTTCCTAAACGGGAACTATGGCTACACCTTC. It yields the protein CASSFLNGNYGYTF.

The CDR3 nucleotides are TGTGCCAGCAGCTTGGGTGCAGACTTCAGCAATGAAGCTTTCTTT. Its translation: CASSLGADFSNEAFF. The gene calls are TRBV13 and TRBJ1-1; D gene unclear. CDR1 is PRHDT and CDR2 is FYEKMQ in the germline V gene (reference sequence). CDR3 length: 15 amino acids. V lost 3 bases to trimming and J lost 7 bases, with 18 bases between them.

CDR3 sequence reads: CASRWGEETQYF. CDR3 nucleotides: TGTGCCAGCAGATGGGGGGAGGAGACCCAGTACTTC. This chain connects TRBV11-2 to TRBJ2-5; the D gene is possibly TRBD2 (6 bases). Trimming stripped 6 bases from V and 5 bases from J, with 10 bases between. The germline V gene has CDR1 SGHAT and CDR2 FQNNGV. The length of the CDR3 is 12 residues. Variable domain in full (rest from reference TRBV11-2 and TRBJ2-5): EAGVAQSPRYKIIEKRQSVAFWCNPISGHATLYWYQQILGQGPKLLIQFQNNGVVDDSQLPKDRFSAERLKGVDSTLKIQPAKLEDSAVYLCASRWGEETQYFGPGTRLLVL.